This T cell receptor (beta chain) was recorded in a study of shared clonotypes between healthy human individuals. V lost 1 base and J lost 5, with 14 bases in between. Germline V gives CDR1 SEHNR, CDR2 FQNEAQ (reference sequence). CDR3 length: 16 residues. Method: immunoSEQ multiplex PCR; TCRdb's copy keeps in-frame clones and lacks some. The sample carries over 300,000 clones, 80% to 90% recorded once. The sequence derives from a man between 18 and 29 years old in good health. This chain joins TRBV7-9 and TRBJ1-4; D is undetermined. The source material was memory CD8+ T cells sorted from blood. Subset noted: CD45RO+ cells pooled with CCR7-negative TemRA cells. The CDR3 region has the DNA TGTGCCAGCAGCTTAGGATTTCGGATACGCAATGAAAAACTGTTTTTT. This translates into CASSLGFRIRNEKLFF.